This T cell receptor beta chain stems from a study of T cells after yellow fever vaccination. Template-switching 5'RACE yielded the TCR cDNA; a universal primer site and UMIs were added in the process. A single record per CDR3 protein comes from TCRdb applying MiXCR to the 5' RACE reads. The repertoire holds some 400,000 distinct CDR3 sequences, with around 6.5% as singletons. The CDR3 consists of 13 residues. Germline loops: CDR1 SGHTA, CDR2 FQGNSA. V dropped 3 bases and J dropped 6 bases, with 10 bases sitting between them. This material consisted of PBMCs, taken 5 days after the yellow fever booster vaccination. V gene TRBV7-2 combines with J gene TRBJ2-3; no clear D gene. This receptor was taken from a man aged 25 to 45 who received the YFV17D yellow fever vaccine. The CDR3, as DNA: TGTGCCAGCAGCTTCAACCCGGTGGATACGCAGTATTTT. Amino acids: CASSFNPVDTQYF.